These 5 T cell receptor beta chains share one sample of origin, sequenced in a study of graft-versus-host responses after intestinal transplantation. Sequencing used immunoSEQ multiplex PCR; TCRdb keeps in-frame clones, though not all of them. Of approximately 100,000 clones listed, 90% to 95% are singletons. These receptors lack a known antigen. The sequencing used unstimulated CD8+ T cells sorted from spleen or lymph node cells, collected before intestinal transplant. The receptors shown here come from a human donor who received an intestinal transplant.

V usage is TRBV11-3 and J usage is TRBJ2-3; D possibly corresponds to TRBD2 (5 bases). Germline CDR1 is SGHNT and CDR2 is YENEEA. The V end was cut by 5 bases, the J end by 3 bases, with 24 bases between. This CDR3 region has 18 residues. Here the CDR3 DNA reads TGTGCCAGCAGCCTTTGGGCTAGTGGAGACGGAGGTACAGATACGCAGTATTTT. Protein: CASSLWASGDGGTDTQYF.

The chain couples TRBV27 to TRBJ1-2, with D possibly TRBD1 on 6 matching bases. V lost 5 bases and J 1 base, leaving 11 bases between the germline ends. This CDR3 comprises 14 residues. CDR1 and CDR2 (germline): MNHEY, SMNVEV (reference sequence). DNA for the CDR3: TGTGCCAGCAGTGTGACAGGTTTTAACTATGGCTACACCTTC. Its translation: CASSVTGFNYGYTF.

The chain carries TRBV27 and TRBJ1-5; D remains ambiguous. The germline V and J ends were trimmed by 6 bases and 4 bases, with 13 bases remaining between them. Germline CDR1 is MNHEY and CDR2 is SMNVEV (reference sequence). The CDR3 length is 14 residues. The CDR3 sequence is CASSPPGRNQPQHF. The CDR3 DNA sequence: TGTGCCAGCAGCCCCCCGGGGAGAAATCAGCCCCAGCATTTT.

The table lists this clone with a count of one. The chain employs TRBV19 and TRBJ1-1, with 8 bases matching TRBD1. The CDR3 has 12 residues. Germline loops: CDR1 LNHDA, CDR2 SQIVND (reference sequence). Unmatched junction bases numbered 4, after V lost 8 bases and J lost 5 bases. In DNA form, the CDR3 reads TGTGCCAGTGGACAGGGTGTAACTGAAGCTTTCTTT. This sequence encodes CASGQGVTEAFF.

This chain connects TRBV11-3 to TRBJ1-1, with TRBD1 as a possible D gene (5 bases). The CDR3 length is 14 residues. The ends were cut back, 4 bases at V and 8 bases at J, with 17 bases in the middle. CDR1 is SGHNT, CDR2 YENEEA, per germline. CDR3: CASSYGYRGPEAFF. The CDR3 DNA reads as TGTGCCAGCAGCTATGGTTATCGGGGACCGGAAGCTTTCTTT. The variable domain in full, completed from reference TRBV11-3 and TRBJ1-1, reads EAGVVQSPRYKIIEKKQPVAFWCNPISGHNTLYWYLQNLGQGPELLIRYENEEAVDDSQLPKDRFSAERLKGVDSTLKIQPAELGDSAVYLCASSYGYRGPEAFFGQGTRLTVV.